Shown below are 4 T cell receptor beta chains from a single sample sequenced in a study of control samples from healthy donors and cancer patients. The assay was immunoSEQ multiplex PCR, and TCRdb's table has in-frame clones only and misses some. This sample has approximately 89,000 clones, with roughly nine tenths found just once. Sequenced material: blood. The receptors were sampled from a man between 25 and 39 years old in good health.

This clone was seen only once. The chain links TRBV10-2 to TRBJ1-5; the D is unclear. With 3 bases removed from V and 6 bases from J, the gap between germline ends came to 12 bases. The germline gives CDR1 WSHSY, CDR2 SAAADI. This CDR3 spans 14 amino acids. The DNA of the CDR3 is TGCGCCAGCAGTGATGCAGCCCCGGGTCAGCCCCAGCATTTT. It encodes CASSDAAPGQPQHF.

DNA for the CDR3: TGTGCCAGCAGACCCCCTTCGGGAAACACCATATATTTT. This translates into CASRPPSGNTIYF. J is TRBJ1-3 and V is TRBV12-3 or TRBV12-4; the D is unclear. The germline V and J ends were trimmed by 6 bases and 4 bases, with 10 bases remaining between them. CDR3 length: 13 amino acids.

Comment on this clone: The sample carries other DNA sequences with the same CDR3. V and J are TRBV5-1 and TRBJ1-1, with D maybe TRBD1 (5 bases). Germline V gives CDR1 SGHRS, CDR2 YFSETQ. The germline V and J ends were trimmed by 5 bases and 1 base, with 12 bases remaining between them. This CDR3 has 14 amino acids. CDR3 loop: CASRGGERNTEAFF. The CDR3 region has the DNA TGCGCCAGCAGGGGGGGTGAGAGGAACACTGAAGCTTTCTTT. Full variable domain (outside the CDR3, taken from reference TRBV5-1 and TRBJ1-1): KAGVTQTPRYLIKTRGQQVTLSCSPISGHRSVSWYQQTPGQGLQFLFEYFSETQRNKGNFPGRFSGRQFSNSRSEMNVSTLELGDSALYLCASRGGERNTEAFFGQGTRLTVV.

V is TRBV10-1 and J is TRBJ2-3, with D hard to call. The CDR3 is 13 residues long. The V gene lost 6 bases and the J gene lost 1 base, with 8 bases spanning the gap. CDR1 WNHNN and CDR2 SYGVQD come from the germline V gene (reference sequence). The CDR3, as DNA: TGCGCCAGCAGCCCCGGAGGCACAGATACGCAGTATTTT. As protein: CASSPGGTDTQYF.